These 9 T cell receptor beta chains share one sample of origin, sequenced in a study of blood T cells in healthy people across ages. Together with a sample-barcoded 5' primer, a J-beta primer mix was included in a second PCR lasting roughly 6 to 12 cycles. TCRdb re-called the 5' RACE reads through MiXCR, storing one row per CDR3 protein. The table lists roughly 1 million distinct CDR3 sequences, 20% to 25% of them singletons, with 0.65% to 0.75% in the top ten. These data are also associated with another study on T cells of mothers and their children.

Sequencing used blood. The receptors shown here come from a girl aged 2-10 years in good health.

This clonotype has more than one count but fewer than ten. An end of the junction differs from the germline gene, which may be a read error. This chain connects TRBV12-3 or TRBV12-4 to TRBJ2-6, with D perhaps TRBD1 (5 bases). The CDR3 is made up of 15 amino acids. CDR3 DNA sequence: TGTGCCAGCAGTTTGTCATTCACTGGGGCCAACGCCCTGACTTTC. Protein: CASSLSFTGANALTF.

This clonotype occurred a few times. The chain joins TRBV2 to TRBJ1-2, with unresolved D. The germline V gene encodes CDR1 SNHLY and CDR2 FYNNEI. CDR3 length: 11 residues. V was clipped by 7 bases and J by 4 bases, with 7 bases between them. CDR3 nucleotide sequence: TGTGCCAGCAAAGGCTCCTATGGCTACACCTTC. This translates into CASKGSYGYTF.

This clonotype was observed at least ten times. The chain carries TRBV15 and TRBJ1-4; the match to TRBD1 covers 7 bases. With 0 bases clipped from V and 8 bases from J, the junction kept 18 bases outside the gene matches. The germline CDR1 and CDR2 sequences are LNHNV and YYDKDF (reference sequence). This CDR3 region has 19 residues. CDR3 residues: CATSREEMGLTGYGEKLFF. The DNA of the CDR3 is TGTGCCACCAGCAGAGAAGAGATGGGACTGACAGGGTACGGAGAAAAACTGTTTTTT.

Written as DNA, the CDR3 is TGTGCCAGCAGCGCCTCCCCTTGGGGGGACGTTTCGGCTGAAGCTTTCTTT. Amino acids: CASSASPWGDVSAEAFF. The chain couples TRBV9 to TRBJ1-1; the D gene is possibly TRBD1 (5 bases). Looked up from germline, CDR1 is SGDLS and CDR2 is YYNGEE. V lost 3 bases to trimming and J lost 6 bases, with 24 bases between them. The length of the CDR3 is 17 residues.

The chain is built from TRBV29-1 and TRBJ2-7, with TRBD2 identical over 11 bases. CDR3 length equals 13 residues. CDR1 and CDR2 (germline): SQVTM, ANQGSEA. V lost 7 bases to trimming and J lost 6 bases; unmatched junction nucleotides: 8. Here the CDR3 DNA reads TGCAGCGCCGGACTAGCGGGTTTCAGCGAGCAGTACTTC. This sequence encodes CSAGLAGFSEQYF.

This chain uses TRBV5-6 with TRBJ2-7; the D gene is possibly TRBD2 (5 bases). V was trimmed by 0 bases and J by 4 bases, leaving 14 bases between them. CDR3 length: 15 amino acids. Germline CDR1 SGHDT, CDR2 YYEEEE. CDR3 sequence (DNA): TGTGCCAGCAGCTTGGTTGCGGGTAAAGCTTACGAGCAGTACTTC. Amino acid sequence: CASSLVAGKAYEQYF. Full variable domain (remainder filled in from reference TRBV5-6 and TRBJ2-7): DAGVTQSPTHLIKTRGQQVTLRCSPKSGHDTVSWYQQALGQGPQFIFQYYEEEERQRGNFPDRFSGHQFPNYSSELNVNALLLGDSALYLCASSLVAGKAYEQYFGPGTRLTVT.

A few counts support this clonotype. The chain couples TRBV7-3 to TRBJ1-1; tentative D call: TRBD1 (5 bases). Germline-derived CDR1 and CDR2 are SGHTA and FQGTGA. The CDR3 loop spans 17 amino acids. Deletions cut 1 base from V and 0 bases from J, with 15 bases between. Written as DNA, the CDR3 is TGTGCCAGCAGCTTAATCTGGGGGGGAACCATGAACACTGAAGCTTTCTTT. Protein: CASSLIWGGTMNTEAFF.

This clonotype was counted a few times. This chain connects TRBV6-4 to TRBJ2-5, with D perhaps matching TRBD2 (6 bases). The J call may not be correct, given that the DNA end is closer to TRBJ2-1. Germline loops: CDR1 MRHNA, CDR2 SNTAGT. This CDR3 region has 13 residues. The chain's CDR3 is CASSEGGVYEQFF. DNA of the CDR3: TGTGCCAGCAGTGAAGGCGGGGTATATGAGCAGTTCTTC.

The chain combines TRBV9 with TRBJ1-2; possible D gene TRBD1, 5 bases. The germline CDR1 and CDR2 sequences are SGDLS and YYNGEE. The CDR3 extends over 14 amino acids. V was trimmed by 6 bases and J by 2 bases, leaving 14 bases between them. As DNA, the CDR3 is TGTGCCAGCACCATCGGACATCGAAACTATGGCTACACCTTC. Translated: CASTIGHRNYGYTF.